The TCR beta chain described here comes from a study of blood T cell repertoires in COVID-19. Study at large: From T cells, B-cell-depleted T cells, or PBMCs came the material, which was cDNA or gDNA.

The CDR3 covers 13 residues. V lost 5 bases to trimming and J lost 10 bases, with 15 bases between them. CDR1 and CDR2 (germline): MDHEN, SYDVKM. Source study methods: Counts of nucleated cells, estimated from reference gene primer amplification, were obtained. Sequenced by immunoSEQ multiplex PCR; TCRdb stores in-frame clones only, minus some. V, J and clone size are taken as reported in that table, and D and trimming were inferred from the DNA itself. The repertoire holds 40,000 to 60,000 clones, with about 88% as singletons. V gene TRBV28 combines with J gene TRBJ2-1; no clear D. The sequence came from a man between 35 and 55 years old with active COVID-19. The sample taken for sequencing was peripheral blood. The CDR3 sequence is CASSPHPAREQFF. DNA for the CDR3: TGTGCCAGCAGTCCGCACCCGGCGAGGGAGCAGTTCTTC.